Sequencing of this TCR beta chain was carried out in a study of T-cell reconstitution after alpha-beta-depleted transplantation in children. Researchers prepared the TCRbeta library using unique molecular identifiers, the study reports. TCRdb called the PCR reads again in MiXCR, with one record for every CDR3 protein. The sample shows hundreds of thousands of distinct CDR3 sequences, under 12% of them seen only once. The CDR3 has 15 amino acids. The J segment lost 7 bases and the V segment lost 4 bases, leaving 11 bases of the junction unmatched. CDR1 is DFQATT and CDR2 is SNEGSKA in the germline V gene (reference sequence).

This specimen was PBMCs from the stem cell graft donor, taken from the stem cell graft. This chain links TRBV20-1 with TRBJ2-7, with 12 bases fitting TRBD1. The clonotype comes from a human donor who donated a stem cell graft to a child with acute myeloid leukemia. The CDR3 is CSATRPGQGAWEQYF. The CDR3 DNA reads TGCAGTGCTACGCGACCGGGACAGGGGGCGTGGGAGCAGTACTTC.